The T cell receptor beta chain under discussion was sequenced for a study of cytomegalovirus exposure and HLA in healthy donors. Study results and caveats: In vitro, a few CMV-associated chains proved specific for CMV antigens.

Method: immunoSEQ multiplex PCR; TCRdb's copy keeps in-frame clones and lacks some. The table has about 160,000 clones, about 82% seen once. The germline CDR1 and CDR2 sequences are MNHNY and SVGAGI (reference sequence). The V gene lost 6 bases and the J gene lost 5 bases, with 10 bases spanning the gap. The CDR3 sequence is 12 residues long. Of note for this clone: Its antigen is currently unknown.

The material sequenced was PBMCs. The chain employs TRBV6-6 and TRBJ1-2; a possible D gene is TRBD1 (5 bases). The sequence came from a man aged 25-45 years in good health and CMV-seropositive. The CDR3 DNA sequence: TGTGCCAGCAGCGCAGGGTGGTATGGCTACACCTTC. Protein: CASSAGWYGYTF.